Listed here is a single T cell receptor beta chain. Under the authors' procedure: Nucleated cell counts were estimated from reference gene primer amplification. Assay: immunoSEQ multiplex PCR; the TCRdb copy retains only in-frame clones and omits some. V, J and clone size are those of that table, while D and trimming were read from the DNA. The table lists 150,000 to 200,000 clones, around four fifths of them singletons. This sample stems from a study of blood T cell repertoires in COVID-19. About the study: PBMCs, B-cell-depleted T cells, or T cells were the source of the cDNA or gDNA that made up the material.

V was shortened by 5 bases and J by 3 bases, with 23 bases between the two germline ends. Germline CDR1 is LGHDT and CDR2 is YNNKEL (reference sequence). The CDR3 runs to 17 residues. The receptor was isolated from a man in his sixties with COVID-19, enrolled during active disease. Sample: peripheral blood. This sequence joins TRBV3-1 (or the pseudogene TRBV3-2) and TRBJ2-7, with unresolved D. In nucleotides, the CDR3 is TGTGCCAGCAGCTCTTCGGTCGAGTACGAGAGTCTCTACGAGCAGTACTTC. It is translated as CASSSSVEYESLYEQYF.